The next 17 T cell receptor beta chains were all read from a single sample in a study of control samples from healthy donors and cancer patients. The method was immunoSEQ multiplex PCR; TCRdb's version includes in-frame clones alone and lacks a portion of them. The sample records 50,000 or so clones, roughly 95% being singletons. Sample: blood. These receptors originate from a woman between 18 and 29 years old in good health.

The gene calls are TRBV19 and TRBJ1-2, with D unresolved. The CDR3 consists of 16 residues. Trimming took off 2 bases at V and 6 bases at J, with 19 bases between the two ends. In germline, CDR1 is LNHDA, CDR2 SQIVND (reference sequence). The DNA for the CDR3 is TGTGCCAGTAGTATAACCCTCCCGGGCCACCCGGATGGCTACACCTTC. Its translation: CASSITLPGHPDGYTF.

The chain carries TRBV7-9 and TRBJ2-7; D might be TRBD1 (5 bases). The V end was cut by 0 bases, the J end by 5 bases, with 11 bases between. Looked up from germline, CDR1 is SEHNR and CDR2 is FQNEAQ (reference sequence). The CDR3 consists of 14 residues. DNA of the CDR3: TGTGCCAGCAGCTTAGCCAGGGTTGGAAACGAGCAGTACTTC. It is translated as CASSLARVGNEQYF.

CDR3 DNA sequence: TGTGCCATCAGTGGACCGGGACAGGGGAAGCCTGAAGCTTTCTTT. Protein: CAISGPGQGKPEAFF. This sequence joins TRBV10-3 and TRBJ1-1; 10 bases fit TRBD1. Germline V gene sequence: CDR1 ENHRY, CDR2 SYGVKD. V trimming: 4 bases; J trimming: 6 bases; junction bases outside the gene matches: 8. The CDR3 loop spans 15 amino acids.

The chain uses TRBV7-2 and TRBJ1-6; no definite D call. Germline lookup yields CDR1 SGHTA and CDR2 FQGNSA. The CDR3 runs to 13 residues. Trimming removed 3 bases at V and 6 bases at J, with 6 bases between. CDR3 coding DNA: TGTGCCAGCAGCTTGATTACTAATTCACCCCTCCACTTT. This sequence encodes CASSLITNSPLHF.

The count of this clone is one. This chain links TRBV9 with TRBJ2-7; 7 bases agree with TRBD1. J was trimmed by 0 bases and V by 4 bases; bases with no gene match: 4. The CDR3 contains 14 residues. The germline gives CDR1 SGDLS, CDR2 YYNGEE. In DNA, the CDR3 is TGTGCCAGCAGCTTGGGACAGATCTCCTACGAGCAGTACTTC. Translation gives CASSLGQISYEQYF.

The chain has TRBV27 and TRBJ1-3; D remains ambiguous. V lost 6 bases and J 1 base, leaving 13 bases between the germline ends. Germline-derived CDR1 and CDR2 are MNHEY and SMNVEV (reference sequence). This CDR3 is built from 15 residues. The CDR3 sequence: CASRLGMGSGNTIYF. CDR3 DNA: TGTGCCAGCAGATTAGGAATGGGGTCTGGAAACACCATATATTTT.

The CDR3 protein is CASSSRPLGANVLTF. The CDR3 region has the DNA TGTGCCAGCAGTTCTCGTCCTCTTGGGGCCAACGTCCTGACTTTC. The chain links TRBV28 to TRBJ2-6; the D is unclear. The CDR3 contains 15 residues. Trimming cost V 4 bases and J 3 bases, with 10 bases left between them. Germline V lookup: CDR1 MDHEN, CDR2 SYDVKM.

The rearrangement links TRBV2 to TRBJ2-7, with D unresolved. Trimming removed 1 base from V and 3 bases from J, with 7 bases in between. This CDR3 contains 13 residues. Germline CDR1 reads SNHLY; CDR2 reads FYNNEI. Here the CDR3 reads CASSEGQVYEQYF. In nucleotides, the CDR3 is TGTGCCAGCAGTGAAGGGCAGGTCTACGAGCAGTACTTC. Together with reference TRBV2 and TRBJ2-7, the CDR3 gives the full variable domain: EPEVTQTPSHQVTQMGQEVILRCVPISNHLYFYWYRQILGQKVEFLVSFYNNEISEKSEIFDDQFSVERPDGSNFTLKIRSTKLEDSAMYFCASSEGQVYEQYFGPGTRLTVT.

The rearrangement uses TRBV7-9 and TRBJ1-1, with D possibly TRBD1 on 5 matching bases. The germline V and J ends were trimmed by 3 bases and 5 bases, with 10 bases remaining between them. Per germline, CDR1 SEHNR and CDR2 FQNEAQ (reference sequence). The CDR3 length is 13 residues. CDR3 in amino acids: CASSFPGGTEAFF. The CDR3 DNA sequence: TGTGCCAGCAGCTTTCCGGGGGGGACTGAAGCTTTCTTT.

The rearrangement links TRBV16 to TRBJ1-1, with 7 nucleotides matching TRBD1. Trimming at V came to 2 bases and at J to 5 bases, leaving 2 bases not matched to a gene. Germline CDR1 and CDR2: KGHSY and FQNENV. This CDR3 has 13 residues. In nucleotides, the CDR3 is TGTGCCAGCAGCCAAGAACAGGGGACTGAAGCTTTCTTT. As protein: CASSQEQGTEAFF. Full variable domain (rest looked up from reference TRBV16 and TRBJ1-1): GEEVAQTPKHLVRGEGQKAKLYCAPIKGHSYVFWYQQVLKNEFKFLISFQNENVFDETGMPKERFSAKCLPNSPCSLEIQATKLEDSAVYFCASSQEQGTEAFFGQGTRLTVV.

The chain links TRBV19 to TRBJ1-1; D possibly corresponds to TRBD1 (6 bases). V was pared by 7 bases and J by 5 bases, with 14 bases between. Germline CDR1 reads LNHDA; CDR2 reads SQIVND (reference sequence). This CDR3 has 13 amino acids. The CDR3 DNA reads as TGTGCCAGTAAATCCAGGGGAGATACTGAAGCTTTCTTT. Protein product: CASKSRGDTEAFF.

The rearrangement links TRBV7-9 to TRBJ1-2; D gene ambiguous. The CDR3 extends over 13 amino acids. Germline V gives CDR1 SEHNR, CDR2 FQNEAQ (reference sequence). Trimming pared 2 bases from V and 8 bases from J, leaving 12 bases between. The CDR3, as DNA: TGTGCCAGCAGCTTACCCGGCACTCAGGGCTACACCTTC. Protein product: CASSLPGTQGYTF. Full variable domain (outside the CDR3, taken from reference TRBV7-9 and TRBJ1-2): DTGVSQNPRHKITKRGQNVTFRCDPISEHNRLYWYRQTLGQGPEFLTYFQNEAQLEKSRLLSDRFSAERPKGSFSTLEIQRTEQGDSAMYLCASSLPGTQGYTFGSGTRLTVV.

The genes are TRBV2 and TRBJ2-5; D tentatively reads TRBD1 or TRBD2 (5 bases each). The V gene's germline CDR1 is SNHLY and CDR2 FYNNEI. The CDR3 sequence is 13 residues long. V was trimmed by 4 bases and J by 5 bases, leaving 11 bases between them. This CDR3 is CASSGGASETQYF. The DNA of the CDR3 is TGTGCCAGCAGTGGAGGGGCCTCGGAGACCCAGTACTTC.

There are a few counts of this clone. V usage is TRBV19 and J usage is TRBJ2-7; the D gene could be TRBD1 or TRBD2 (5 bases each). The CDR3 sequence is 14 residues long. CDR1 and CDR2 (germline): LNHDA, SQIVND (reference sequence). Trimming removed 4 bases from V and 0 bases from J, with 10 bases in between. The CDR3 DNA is TGTGCCAGTAGTAGGGGCGCGGGCTCCTACGAGCAGTACTTC. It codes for CASSRGAGSYEQYF.

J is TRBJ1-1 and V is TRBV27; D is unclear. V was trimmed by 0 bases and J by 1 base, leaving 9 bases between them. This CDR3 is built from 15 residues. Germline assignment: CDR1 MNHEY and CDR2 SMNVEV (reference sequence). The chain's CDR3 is CASSLSANQNTEAFF. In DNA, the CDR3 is TGTGCCAGCAGTTTATCAGCGAATCAGAACACTGAAGCTTTCTTT.

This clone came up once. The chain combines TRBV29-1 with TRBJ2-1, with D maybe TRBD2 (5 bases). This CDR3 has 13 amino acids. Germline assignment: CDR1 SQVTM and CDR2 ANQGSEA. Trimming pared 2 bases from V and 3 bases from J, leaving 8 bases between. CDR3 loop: CSVELAIYNEQFF. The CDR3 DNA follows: TGCAGCGTTGAACTAGCCATCTACAATGAGCAGTTCTTC.

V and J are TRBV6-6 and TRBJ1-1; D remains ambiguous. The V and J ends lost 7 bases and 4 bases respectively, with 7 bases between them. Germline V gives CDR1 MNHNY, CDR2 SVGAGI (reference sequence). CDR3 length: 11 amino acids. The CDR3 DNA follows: TGTGCCAGCACTGAGAGCACTGAAGCTTTCTTT. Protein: CASTESTEAFF.